The 19 T cell receptor beta chains listed next were all sequenced from one sample in a study of T cells in Graves' hyperthyroidism and ophthalmopathy. There were TCR beta CDR3 regions amplified from RNA transcripts. Carried out on the TCR CDR3, a first-round RT-PCR used the HTBI primer set. TCRdb itself ran the multiplex PCR reads through MiXCR, one entry per CDR3 protein. The sample includes fewer than 650,000 distinct CDR3 sequences, 12% to 15% of them seen just once. Sequenced sample: blood. The origin of the receptors is a woman in her 40s with Graves' hyperthyroidism.

Only a few counts were recorded for this clonotype. A junction boundary mismatches the germline segment, possibly from a read error. The chain has TRBV5-1 and TRBJ2-5; 9 nucleotides align to TRBD2. This CDR3 has 17 amino acids. Germline CDR1 is SGHRS and CDR2 is YFSETQ. This CDR3 is CASSLAFGGRAEEIQYF. CDR3 DNA: TGCGCCAGCAGCTTGGCCTTTGGCGGGAGGGCCGAGGAGATCCAGTACTTC.

The gene calls are TRBV4-1 and TRBJ1-5; D is unresolved. This CDR3 is built from 16 residues. Germline V gene lookup returns CDR1 MGHRA and CDR2 YSYEKL. The V and J ends lost 2 bases and 3 bases respectively, with 14 bases between them. The CDR3 region is CASSQHSGLTNQPQHF. The CDR3 DNA follows: TGCGCCAGCAGCCAACATTCAGGCCTAACCAATCAGCCCCAGCATTTT.

This clonotype was found a few times. This chain joins TRBV11-1 and TRBJ2-7; D is perhaps TRBD2 (6 bases). CDR1 and CDR2 from the germline V gene are SGHAT and FQDESV (reference sequence). The CDR3 contains 17 residues. V lost 1 base, J lost 6 bases, and 22 bases lay in between. CDR3 nucleotide sequence: TGTGCCAGCAGCTTAGTCGTGGGCAGGGAGGTGATCGGCGAGCAGTACTTC. Residues: CASSLVVGREVIGEQYF.

This clonotype was detected a few times. The chain couples TRBV7-2 to TRBJ2-2; 11 nucleotides match TRBD1. CDR1 and CDR2 (germline): SGHTA, FQGNSA. CDR3 length equals 15 residues. With V trimmed by 5 bases and J by 3 bases, 2 bases remained unmatched. CDR3 DNA: TGTGCCAGCAGCCGGACAGGGGGCCACACCGGGGAGCTGTTTTTT. The encoded protein is CASSRTGGHTGELFF.

There are a few counts of this clonotype. V gene TRBV20-1 combines with J gene TRBJ1-1; D ambiguous. The CDR3 extends over 13 amino acids. Germline V gene sequence: CDR1 DFQATT, CDR2 SNEGSKA (reference sequence). V shed 3 bases and J shed 5 bases, with 13 bases lying between them. CDR3 DNA: TGCAGTGCTAGCTTGGCGAGAGGGACTGAAGCTTTCTTT. This gives the protein CSASLARGTEAFF.

J is TRBJ2-2 and V is TRBV29-1, with D possibly TRBD2 on 6 matching bases. V lost 0 bases and J 0 bases, leaving 8 bases between the germline ends. The CDR3 is made up of 15 amino acids. Per germline, CDR1 SQVTM and CDR2 ANQGSEA. CDR3 residues: CSVEDGSSNTGELFF. DNA of the CDR3: TGCAGCGTTGAAGACGGGAGTTCGAACACCGGGGAGCTGTTTTTT.

This clonotype was seen at least ten times. This chain links TRBV20-1 with TRBJ2-7; 8 nucleotides agree with TRBD2. The germline gives CDR1 DFQATT, CDR2 SNEGSKA (reference sequence). After removal of 8 bases from V and 0 bases from J, the junction contained 9 bases not matched to a gene. This CDR3 has 14 residues. The CDR3 loop is CSLITSGSSYEQYF. The DNA for the CDR3 is TGCAGTTTAATTACCAGCGGGAGCTCCTACGAGCAGTACTTC.

This clonotype has ten or more counts. The chain uses TRBV20-1 and TRBJ1-2, with 8 nucleotides matching TRBD1. There are 15 residues in the CDR3. The V gene end was trimmed by 5 bases and the J gene end by 3 bases; junction bases not matched to a gene: 11. The germline gives CDR1 DFQATT, CDR2 SNEGSKA (reference sequence). CDR3 in DNA: TGCAGTGCTCCCCCACTGGACAGGGCTTACTATGGCTACACCTTC. As protein: CSAPPLDRAYYGYTF.

The genes are TRBV19 and TRBJ2-2; 8 nucleotides match TRBD2. Germline V gene data show CDR1 as LNHDA and CDR2 as SQIVND (reference sequence). There are 16 residues in the CDR3. V dropped 5 bases and J dropped 5; count of bases not matched to a gene: 10. The CDR3 protein is CASSREGLGGTGELFF. Written as DNA, the CDR3 is TGTGCCAGTAGTCGGGAGGGACTCGGGGGAACCGGGGAGCTGTTTTTT.

This clonotype was found a few times. The chain combines TRBV20-1 with TRBJ2-1, with 14 positions matching TRBD2. Germline V gives CDR1 DFQATT, CDR2 SNEGSKA (reference sequence). J was trimmed by 4 bases and V by 5 bases; bases with no gene match: 10. CDR3 length: 17 residues. The CDR3 sequence: CSAPATGTSGRYNEQFF. The CDR3 nucleotides are TGCAGTGCTCCAGCAACTGGGACTAGCGGGAGATACAATGAGCAGTTCTTC.

This clonotype was recorded at least ten times. This chain uses TRBV3-1 with TRBJ1-6; 9 nucleotides line up with TRBD1. V lost 6 bases, J lost 7 bases, and 10 bases stayed unmatched. The CDR3 loop spans 16 amino acids. Germline V gene data show CDR1 as LGHDT and CDR2 as YNNKEL (reference sequence). CDR3 loop: CASSHRYRGPNSPLHF. CDR3 in DNA: TGTGCCAGCAGTCACAGGTACAGGGGGCCAAATTCACCCCTCCACTTT.

At least ten counts were recorded for this clonotype. This chain joins TRBV5-1 and TRBJ1-2, with D possibly TRBD1 on 6 matching bases. The ends were cut back, 4 bases at V and 2 bases at J, with 15 bases in the middle. In germline, CDR1 is SGHRS, CDR2 YFSETQ. The CDR3 totals 15 residues. CDR3 sequence reads: CASSQTGQTNYGYTF. CDR3 nucleotides: TGCGCCAGCAGCCAGACCGGACAGACCAACTATGGCTACACCTTC.

This clonotype was picked up a small number of times. The V and J genes are TRBV19 and TRBJ2-1, with 11 bases lining up with TRBD1. The J call is in doubt because the DNA end fits TRBJ2-7 better. Germline CDR1 is LNHDA and CDR2 is SQIVND (reference sequence). The CDR3 contains 14 residues. The CDR3 DNA is TGTGCCAGTAGTGCCGGACAGGGGGCGCGTGAGCAGTACTTC. Translated: CASSAGQGAREQYF.

This clonotype was picked up many times. The chain has TRBV20-1 and TRBJ2-7; 9 bases align to TRBD1. V was clipped by 5 bases and J by 2 bases; unmatched bases: 7. This CDR3 has 14 residues. Germline CDR1 reads DFQATT; CDR2 reads SNEGSKA (reference sequence). The CDR3 loop is CSAPAGTGPYEQYF. Here the CDR3 DNA reads TGCAGTGCTCCAGCCGGGACAGGGCCCTACGAGCAGTACTTC.

This clonotype has a count of ten or more. This chain connects TRBV7-9 to TRBJ2-5; D is perhaps TRBD1 (6 bases). V was cut by 0 bases and J by 4 bases, with 12 bases left in between. From germline, CDR1 is SEHNR and CDR2 FQNEAQ (reference sequence). This CDR3 is 15 amino acids long. The CDR3 nucleotides read TGTGCCAGCAGCTTAGCAGGGACATTTGGAGAGACCCAGTACTTC. Protein product: CASSLAGTFGETQYF. Together with reference TRBV7-9 and TRBJ2-5, the CDR3 gives the full variable domain: DTGVSQNPRHKITKRGQNVTFRCDPISEHNRLYWYRQTLGQGPEFLTYFQNEAQLEKSRLLSDRFSAERPKGSFSTLEIQRTEQGDSAMYLCASSLAGTFGETQYFGPGTRLLVL.

This clonotype was seen at least ten times. The rearrangement links TRBV7-9 to TRBJ2-5, with D perhaps given as TRBD1 or TRBD2 (5 bases each). The V gene lost 2 bases and the J gene lost 2 bases, with 12 bases spanning the gap. The CDR3 extends over 15 amino acids. CDR1 and CDR2 (germline): SEHNR, FQNEAQ (reference sequence). DNA of the CDR3: TGTGCCAGCAGCTTATCGGGACCGACACAAGAGACCCAGTACTTC. Amino acid sequence: CASSLSGPTQETQYF. Supplemented by reference TRBV7-9 and TRBJ2-5, the full variable domain reads DTGVSQNPRHKITKRGQNVTFRCDPISEHNRLYWYRQTLGQGPEFLTYFQNEAQLEKSRLLSDRFSAERPKGSFSTLEIQRTEQGDSAMYLCASSLSGPTQETQYFGPGTRLLVL.

This clonotype was counted once. The chain combines TRBV19 with TRBJ1-3; D unresolved. The CDR3 contains 13 residues. Trimming took off 11 bases at V and 1 base at J, with 12 bases between the two ends. Germline V gene lookup returns CDR1 LNHDA and CDR2 SQIVND (reference sequence). The DNA of the CDR3 is TGTGCCGCCCCCTCACTATCTGGAAACACCATATATTTT. Its protein is CAAPSLSGNTIYF. Supplemented by reference TRBV19 and TRBJ1-3, the full variable domain reads DGGITQSPKYLFRKEGQNVTLSCEQNLNHDAMYWYRQDPGQGLRLIYYSQIVNDFQKGDIAEGYSVSREKKESFPLTVTSAQKNPTAFYLCAAPSLSGNTIYFGEGSWLTVV.

This clonotype came up a few times. A much larger clonotype is one base distant, so this may be a read error. The chain joins TRBV18 to TRBJ2-1; 7 bases agree with TRBD2. The CDR3 spans 14 residues. Germline CDR1 reads KGHSH; CDR2 reads LQKENI. J was trimmed by 7 bases and V by 0 bases; bases with no gene match: 3. For the CDR3, the DNA is TGTGCCAGCTCACCACCGGGGGGGTGGAATGAGCAGTTCTTC. Amino acid sequence: CASSPPGGWNEQFF.

V is TRBV7-3 and J is TRBJ2-2, with 9 bases that match TRBD2. CDR3 length: 17 amino acids. The V segment lost 2 bases and the J segment 4 bases; nucleotides outside the gene matches: 8. CDR1 is SGHTA and CDR2 is FQGTGA in the germline V gene. The chain's CDR3 is CASSLSGTSSPTGELFF. In nucleotides, the CDR3 is TGTGCCAGCAGCTTATCCGGGACTAGCTCCCCCACCGGGGAGCTGTTTTTT.